The entry below gives a single T cell receptor (beta chain) sequence along with its context. Its matching antigen is unknown. This specimen comes from a study of vaccination effects on CD4 cells after COVID-19. Prior to sequencing, the ViraFEST assay stimulated PBMC with viral peptide pools, which expanded the antigen-specific CD4+ T cells. Once cultured for under 11 days, the cells underwent separation to obtain CD4+ T cells. Either the BNT162b2 or mRNA-1273 vaccine was given to participants in two doses. The CDR3 consists of 13 residues. Germline values: CDR1 SGHTA, CDR2 FQGNSA. Trimming took 5 bases from V and 1 from J, leaving 8 bases between them. The table came from immunoSEQ multiplex PCR; TCRdb's copy has only in-frame clones and leaves some out. The data show about 48,000 clones, with around three quarters seen just once and about 15% held by the top ten.

Specimen: CD4+ T cells from PBMCs cultured with HCoV-OC43 spike peptides, collected after COVID-19 vaccination. Subset in this sample: HCoV-OC43 spike overlapping peptide pool stimulation. The J gene is TRBJ1-1, the V gene TRBV7-2; D might be TRBD1 (5 bases). This clonotype was obtained from a human donor who received a COVID-19 vaccine. The CDR3 DNA is TGTGCCAGCAGCGGCCAGGGGAACACTGAAGCTTTCTTT. Translating gives CASSGQGNTEAFF.